The present entry profiles one TCR beta chain with its context. Its specificity is unknown. Patients had resection in Japan or China between about 2013 and 2017. Two lung cancer pathologists independently confirmed each histologic diagnosis. Only in-frame clones appear in the TCRdb table, and some are missing; sequencing was by immunoSEQ multiplex PCR. The data hold approximately 5,100 clones, with more than 65% observed a single time. This specimen comes from a study of immune evolution from preneoplasia to lung adenocarcinoma. Trimming stripped 2 bases from V and 1 base from J, with 20 bases between. The CDR3 sequence is 17 residues long. From germline, CDR1 is SQVTM and CDR2 ANQGSEA. Study results and caveats: Top clone share appeared to fall from AAH through AIS, MIA, adenocarcinoma. Later-stage lesions seemingly showed higher T cell density and diversity than normal lung.

This rearrangement joins TRBV29-1 to TRBJ1-1; D possibly corresponds to TRBD1 (6 bases). The sequence derives from a person in their sixties or seventies with lung adenocarcinoma. The sequenced material came from FFPE adjacent normal lung tissue. CDR3 sequence reads: CSVESGVGAGGNTEAFF. The CDR3 bases are TGCAGCGTTGAATCAGGTGTGGGGGCTGGCGGGAACACTGAAGCTTTCTTT. Using reference TRBV29-1 and TRBJ1-1 for the parts outside the CDR3, the full variable domain is SAVISQKPSRDICQRGTSLTIQCQVDSQVTMMFWYRQQPGQSLTLIATANQGSEATYESGFVIDKFPISRPNLTFSTLTVSNMSPEDSSIYLCSVESGVGAGGNTEAFFGQGTRLTVV.